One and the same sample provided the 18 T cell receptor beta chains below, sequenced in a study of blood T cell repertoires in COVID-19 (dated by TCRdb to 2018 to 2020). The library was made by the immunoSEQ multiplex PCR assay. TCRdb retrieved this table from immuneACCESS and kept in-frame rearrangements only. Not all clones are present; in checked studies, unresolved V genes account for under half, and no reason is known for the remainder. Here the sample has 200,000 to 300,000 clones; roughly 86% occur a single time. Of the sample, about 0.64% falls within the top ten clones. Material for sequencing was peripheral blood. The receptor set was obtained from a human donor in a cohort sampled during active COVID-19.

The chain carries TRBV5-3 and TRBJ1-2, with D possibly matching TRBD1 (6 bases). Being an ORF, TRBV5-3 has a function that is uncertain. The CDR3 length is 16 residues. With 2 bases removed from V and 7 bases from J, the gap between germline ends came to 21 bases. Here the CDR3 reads CARSFSTGLVSSGYTF. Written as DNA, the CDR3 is TGTGCCAGAAGCTTTAGCACAGGGCTAGTGTCAAGTGGCTACACCTTC.

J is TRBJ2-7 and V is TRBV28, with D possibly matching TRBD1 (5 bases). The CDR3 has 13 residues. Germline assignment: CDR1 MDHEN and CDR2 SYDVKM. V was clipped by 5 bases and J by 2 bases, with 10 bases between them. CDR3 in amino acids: CASSKQATYEQYF. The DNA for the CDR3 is TGTGCCAGCAGTAAACAGGCGACCTACGAGCAGTACTTC.

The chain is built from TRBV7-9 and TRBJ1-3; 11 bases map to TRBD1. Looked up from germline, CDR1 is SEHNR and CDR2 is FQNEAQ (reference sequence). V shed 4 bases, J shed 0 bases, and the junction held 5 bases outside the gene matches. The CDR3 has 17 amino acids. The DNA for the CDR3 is TGTGCCAGCAGCTGGACAGGGGGCGAATTCTCTGGAAACACCATATATTTT. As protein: CASSWTGGEFSGNTIYF. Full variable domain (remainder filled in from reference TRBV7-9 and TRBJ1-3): DTGVSQNPRHKITKRGQNVTFRCDPISEHNRLYWYRQTLGQGPEFLTYFQNEAQLEKSRLLSDRFSAERPKGSFSTLEIQRTEQGDSAMYLCASSWTGGEFSGNTIYFGEGSWLTVV.

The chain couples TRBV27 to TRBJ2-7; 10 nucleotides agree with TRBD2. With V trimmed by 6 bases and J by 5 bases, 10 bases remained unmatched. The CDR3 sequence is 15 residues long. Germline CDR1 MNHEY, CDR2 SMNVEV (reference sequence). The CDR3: CASRPPGLASHEQYF. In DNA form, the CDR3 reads TGTGCCAGCAGGCCGCCGGGACTAGCGTCCCACGAGCAGTACTTC.

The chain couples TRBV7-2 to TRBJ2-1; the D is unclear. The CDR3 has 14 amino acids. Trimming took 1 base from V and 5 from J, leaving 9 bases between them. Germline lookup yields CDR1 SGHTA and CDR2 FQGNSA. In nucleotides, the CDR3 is TGTGCCAGCAGCTTAGTGAACAGCAACAATGAGCAGTTCTTC. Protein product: CASSLVNSNNEQFF.

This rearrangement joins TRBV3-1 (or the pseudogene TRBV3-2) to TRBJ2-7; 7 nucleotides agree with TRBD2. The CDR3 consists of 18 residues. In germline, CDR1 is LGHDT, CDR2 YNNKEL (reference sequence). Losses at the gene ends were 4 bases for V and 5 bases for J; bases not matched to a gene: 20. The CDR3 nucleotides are TGTGCCAGCAGCCCCCAATTCGGCGCTAGCGGAGTACCCAACGAGCAGTACTTC. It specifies CASSPQFGASGVPNEQYF.

This CDR3 is CASSEAQKYEQYF. The CDR3, as DNA: TGTGCCAGCAGTGAAGCGCAGAAATACGAGCAGTACTTC. This chain links TRBV6-1 with TRBJ2-7; D unresolved. The V end lost 0 bases, the J end lost 4 bases, and 7 bases lay between the germline ends. The CDR3 extends over 13 amino acids. The germline CDR1 and CDR2 sequences are MNHNS and SASEGT.

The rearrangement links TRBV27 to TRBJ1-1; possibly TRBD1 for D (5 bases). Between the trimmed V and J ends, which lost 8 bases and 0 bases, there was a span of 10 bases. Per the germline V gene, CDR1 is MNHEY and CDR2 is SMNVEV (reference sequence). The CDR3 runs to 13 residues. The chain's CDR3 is CASGDSLNTEAFF. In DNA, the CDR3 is TGTGCCAGCGGGGACTCCTTGAACACTGAAGCTTTCTTT.

CDR3 sequence (DNA): TGTGCCATCAGTGCGGACAGGTACGAGCAGTACTTC. Protein: CAISADRYEQYF. V is TRBV10-3 and J is TRBJ2-7, with 7 positions matching TRBD1. The CDR3 spans 12 residues. CDR1 is ENHRY, CDR2 SYGVKD, per germline. V lost 4 bases to trimming and J lost 4 bases; unmatched junction nucleotides: 1.

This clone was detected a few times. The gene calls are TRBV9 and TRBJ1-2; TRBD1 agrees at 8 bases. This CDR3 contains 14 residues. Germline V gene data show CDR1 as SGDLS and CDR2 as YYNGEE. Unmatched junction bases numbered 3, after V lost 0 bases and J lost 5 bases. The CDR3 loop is CASSVAQGAYGYTF. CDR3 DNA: TGTGCCAGCAGCGTAGCGCAGGGGGCTTATGGCTACACCTTC.

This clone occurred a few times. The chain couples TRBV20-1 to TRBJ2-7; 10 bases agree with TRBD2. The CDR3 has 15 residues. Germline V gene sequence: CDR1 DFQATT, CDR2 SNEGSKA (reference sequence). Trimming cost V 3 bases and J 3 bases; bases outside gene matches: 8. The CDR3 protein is CSASKGTSDFYEQYF. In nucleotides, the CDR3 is TGCAGTGCTAGTAAGGGGACTAGCGATTTCTACGAGCAGTACTTC.

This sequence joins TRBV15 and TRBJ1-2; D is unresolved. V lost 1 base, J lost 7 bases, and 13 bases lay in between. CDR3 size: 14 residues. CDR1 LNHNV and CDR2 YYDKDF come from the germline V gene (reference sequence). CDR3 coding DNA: TGTGCCACCAGCAGAGCATCCCTGAGTGCTGGCTACACCTTC. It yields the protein CATSRASLSAGYTF.

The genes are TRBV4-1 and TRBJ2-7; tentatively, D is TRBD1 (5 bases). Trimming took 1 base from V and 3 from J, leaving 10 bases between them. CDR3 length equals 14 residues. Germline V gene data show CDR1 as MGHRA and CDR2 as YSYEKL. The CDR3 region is CASSQGGQGYEQYF. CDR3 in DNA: TGCGCCAGCAGCCAAGGGGGTCAGGGCTACGAGCAGTACTTC.

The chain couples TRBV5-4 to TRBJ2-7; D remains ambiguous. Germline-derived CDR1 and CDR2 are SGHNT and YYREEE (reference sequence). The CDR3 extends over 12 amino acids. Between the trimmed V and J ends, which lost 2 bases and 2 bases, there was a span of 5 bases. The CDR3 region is CASSFETYEQYF. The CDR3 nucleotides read TGTGCCAGCAGCTTTGAGACCTACGAGCAGTACTTC.

CDR3 sequence: CSVGSRTGEKLFF. The CDR3 nucleotides are TGCAGCGTTGGGAGCAGGACGGGGGAAAAACTGTTTTTT. This chain joins TRBV29-1 and TRBJ1-4; unclear D gene. V was cut by 4 bases and J by 8 bases, with 14 bases left in between. Germline V gene sequence: CDR1 SQVTM, CDR2 ANQGSEA. There are 13 residues in the CDR3.

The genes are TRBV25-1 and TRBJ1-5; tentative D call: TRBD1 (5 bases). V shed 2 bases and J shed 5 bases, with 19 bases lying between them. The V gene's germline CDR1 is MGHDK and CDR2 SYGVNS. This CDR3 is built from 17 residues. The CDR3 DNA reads TGTGCCAGCAGTGAAGTCTCCATTGCCAGGGTCGATCAGCCCCAGCATTTT. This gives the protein CASSEVSIARVDQPQHF.

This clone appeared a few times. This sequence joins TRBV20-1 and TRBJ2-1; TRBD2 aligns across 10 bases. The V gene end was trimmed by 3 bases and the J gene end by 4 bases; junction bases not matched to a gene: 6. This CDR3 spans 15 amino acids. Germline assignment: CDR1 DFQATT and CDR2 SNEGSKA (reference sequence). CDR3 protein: CSASPPGLAYNEQFF. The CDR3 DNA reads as TGCAGTGCTAGTCCCCCGGGACTAGCGTACAATGAGCAGTTCTTC.

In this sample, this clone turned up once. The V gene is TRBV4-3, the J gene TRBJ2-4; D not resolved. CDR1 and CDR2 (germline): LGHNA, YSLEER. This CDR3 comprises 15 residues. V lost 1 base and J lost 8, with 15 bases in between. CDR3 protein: CASSQVGGDSDIQYF. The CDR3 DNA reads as TGCGCCAGCAGCCAAGTAGGCGGAGACTCGGACATTCAGTACTTC.